The TCR beta chain under discussion was sequenced for a study of OX40 agonist ivuxolimab in advanced cancers. Germline assignment: CDR1 MDHEN and CDR2 SYDVKM. Trimming stripped 7 bases from V and 6 bases from J, with 10 bases between. The CDR3 runs to 12 residues. The assay was immunoSEQ multiplex PCR, and TCRdb's table has in-frame clones only and misses some. The sample records about 3,000 clones, approximately 80% being singletons. The sequencing here drew on CD4+ or CD8+ T cells sorted from blood, taken in a trial of the OX40 agonist ivuxolimab. The V call is TRBV28, the J call TRBJ2-1, with D uncertain. This TCR derives from an adult with an advanced solid tumor such as melanoma, head and neck, liver or kidney cancer. The CDR3 is CASNYGGNEQFF. CDR3 coding DNA: TGTGCCAGCAATTACGGTGGCAATGAGCAGTTCTTC.